The entry that follows covers one T cell receptor (beta chain) sequence. Clones were read by immunoSEQ multiplex PCR, and TCRdb kept only the in-frame ones, dropping some. This table holds 9,000 to 10,000 clones, 88% found once. The blood sample was taken during the colonoscopy visit. The CDR3 is 13 amino acids. V was shortened by 8 bases and J by 0 bases, with 10 bases between the two germline ends. Germline V gives CDR1 SGHVS, CDR2 FQNEAQ. The data belong to a study of pediatric ulcerative colitis. Sequencing was carried out using blood. The rearrangement joins TRBV7-8 to TRBJ2-5; no reliable D call. The clonotype was recovered from a girl aged 5 to 17 with moderate ulcerative colitis. CDR3 protein: CASVLLDQETQYF. The CDR3 coding sequence is TGTGCCAGCGTGCTACTGGACCAAGAGACCCAGTACTTC.